This T cell receptor (beta chain) was identified during a study of cytomegalovirus exposure and HLA in healthy donors. Whole-study findings and limits: The study labeled fewer than 200 TCR beta chains cytomegalovirus-associated. Per a later analysis, 15,000 to 20,000 TCR beta sequences showed association with HLA alleles at 0.05 false discovery rate.

In the PCR, 60 Vbeta and 13 Jbeta primers were used. TCRdb keeps only in-frame clones here, not all; method: immunoSEQ multiplex PCR. The sample has 130,000 or so clones, 8.5% seen once. This CDR3 is built from 16 residues. The trim removed 4 bases at V and 1 base at J, leaving 10 bases unmatched. Germline V CDR1 and CDR2: SGDLS, YYNGEE. A word on this clone: Its antigen remains unidentified.

Sequenced sample: PBMCs. The sequence came from a middle-aged man in good health and CMV-seronegative. This chain connects TRBV9 to TRBJ1-1; 7 bases fit TRBD1. CDR3: CASSPPTGDRNTEAFF. CDR3 sequence (DNA): TGTGCCAGCAGCCCCCCTACAGGGGATAGGAACACTGAAGCTTTCTTT.